These T cell receptor beta chains were read from a single sample in a study of response to subunit inactivated influenza vaccine. TCRdb processed the RT-PCR reads anew with MiXCR; each CDR3 protein has one entry. This repertoire shows about 650,000 distinct CDR3 sequences, approximately 14% found once; its top ten account for roughly 10%. The sample consisted of PBMCs from blood, taken 11 to 12 days after vaccination. These receptors came from a man in his fifties who received an inactivated influenza vaccine. Both conserved end residues are trimmed from each CDR3.

j_call | v_call | cdr3_aa
TRBJ2-2 | TRBV28 | ASSFGFANTGELF
TRBJ2-1 | TRBV6-2/TRBV6-3 | ASRKRGTSSLDEQF
TRBJ2-7 | TRBV4-2 | ASSPGDSTYEQY
TRBJ1-3 | TRBV10-2 | ASRDRRYSGNTIY
TRBJ2-5 | TRBV7-9 | ASSSIYTARETQY
TRBJ2-1 | TRBV9 | ASSVIPSSSYNEQF
TRBJ2-7 | TRBV9 | ASSVGGLAGAYEQY
TRBJ1-3 | TRBV20-1 | SASSGGIGTGGLRNTIY
TRBJ1-1 | TRBV5-1 | ASSSRLQGKNTEAF
TRBJ2-3 | TRBV5-1 | ASSLADGTDTQY
TRBJ1-6 | TRBV7-2 | ASSLGGRNNSPLH
TRBJ2-3 | TRBV6-5 | ASSFPAGRDTQY
TRBJ2-7 | TRBV29-1 | SVGETGGGYEQY
TRBJ2-5 | TRBV24-1 | ATSVAGQETQY
TRBJ2-7 | TRBV7-2 | ASSPSSGNYEQY
TRBJ2-1 | TRBV9 | ASSVGVQSSYNEQF
TRBJ2-7 | TRBV7-2 | ASSLARGPGQGALQSYEQY
TRBJ2-5 | TRBV29-1 | SAEGQTQETQY
TRBJ2-3 | TRBV4-3 | ASSQDRGTSGSTDTQY
TRBJ2-3 | TRBV11-2 | ASSKGLAGGPGTDTQY
TRBJ2-5 | TRBV5-1 | ASSPGTGRKETQY
TRBJ1-2 | TRBV5-6 | ASSGTGTDYGYT
TRBJ2-1 | TRBV29-1 | SVTRDSPYEQF
TRBJ2-7 | TRBV29-1 | SAWGQVNEQY
TRBJ1-2 | TRBV6-2/TRBV6-3 | ASSYTTGDLNYGYT
TRBJ2-5 | TRBV4-2 | ASSQTPGQGAGKTQY
TRBJ1-3 | TRBV19 | ASSYRGTKGNTIY
TRBJ2-7 | TRBV5-1 | ASSITSGRAYEQY
TRBJ2-3 | TRBV27 | ASRVGGTDTQY
TRBJ1-1 | TRBV7-2 | ASSPSTEAF
TRBJ1-6 | TRBV6-1 | ASSLTWTANSPLH
TRBJ2-1 | TRBV12-3/TRBV12-4 | ASSEPGTSLDNEQF
TRBJ2-2 | TRBV7-8 | ASSLARIAGTGELF
TRBJ2-7 | TRBV5-1 | ASSLVQEVGEQY
TRBJ2-1 | TRBV28 | ASSLWGSGTHNEQF
TRBJ2-3 | TRBV6-5 | ASSLLPQTGAGSTDTQY
TRBJ1-5 | TRBV6-2/TRBV6-3 | ASASLLGGFGNQPQH
TRBJ2-7 | TRBV5-1 | ASSDQSYEQY
TRBJ1-2 | TRBV2 | ASTPLDRGKGGYT
TRBJ2-3 | TRBV6-5 | ASSYSSQHSTDTQY
TRBJ1-2 | TRBV7-9 | ASSTDGNYGYT
TRBJ2-3 | TRBV7-3 | ASSLVLGVGADTQY
TRBJ2-7 | TRBV30 | AWSAVDEQY